This T cell receptor beta chain derives from a study of siplizumab effects on memory and regulatory T cells. The study's findings and limits: Under siplizumab, alloreactive sequences traced to unstimulated CD4+ memory cells were significantly reduced. Naive T cells seemed more diverse than memory cells; they also seemed major alloresponse contributors.

The data were produced by immunoSEQ multiplex PCR, yet TCRdb's version contains in-frame clones alone and is incomplete. The data show more than 60,000 clones, roughly 96% seen once. As to this clone: The antigen remains unidentified.

Germline loops: CDR1 SGHNT, CDR2 YYREEE (reference sequence). V lost 5 bases to trimming and J lost 2 bases, with 10 bases between them. The CDR3 is 13 amino acids. The TCR originated in a human donor in good health. V gene TRBV5-4 combines with J gene TRBJ2-5, with D perhaps TRBD1 (6 bases). Sequencing input: naive CD8+ T cells sorted from blood. The chain's CDR3 is CASRTGPQETQYF. In DNA, the CDR3 is TGTGCCAGCAGGACAGGTCCGCAAGAGACCCAGTACTTC.